This T cell receptor beta chain was retrieved from a study of Graves' ophthalmopathy and Graves' hyperthyroidism. CDR3 regions of TCR beta were amplified from RNA transcripts. An opening RT-PCR round employed HTBI primers and preceded a second-round multiplex PCR. TCRdb processed the multiplex PCR reads anew with MiXCR; each CDR3 protein has one entry. The profile shows about 1.2 million distinct CDR3 sequences, about two fifths of them singletons. The germline V gene encodes CDR1 ENHRY and CDR2 SYGVKD. Inclusive of both ends, the CDR3 amounts to 8 amino acids. A remark on this clonotype: It is likely a read error, because the conserved phenylalanine at the end of the CDR3 is missing. It is unclear where the CDR3 begins or ends on the DNA, so no DNA is shown, and the CDR3 is as TCRdb lists it.

The chain uses TRBV10-3 and TRBJ1-4. The sample taken for sequencing was peripheral blood or thyroid tissue (not recorded which). The sequence was collected from an adult man with Graves' hyperthyroidism. This CDR3 is CAISEGTS.